This TCR beta chain was retrieved from a study of OX40 agonist ivuxolimab in advanced cancers. About this clone itself: The antigen remains undetermined.

Assay: immunoSEQ multiplex PCR; the TCRdb copy retains only in-frame clones and omits some. This sample carries around 64,000 clones, 84% of them seen once, and the ten largest clones take around 8%. Overall study results and limits: At 0.1 to 3.0 mg/kg, clonal expansion of CD4+ and CD8+ blood T cells had occurred by week 6.

This receptor was identified in an adult with an advanced solid tumor such as melanoma, head and neck, liver or kidney cancer. The sequencing used CD4+ or CD8+ T cells sorted from blood, collected in a trial of the OX40 agonist ivuxolimab.

The DNA of the CDR3 is TGTGCCAGCAGCTGGACAGGGTTTTCACCCCTCCACTTT. Protein product: CASSWTGFSPLHF. The chain couples TRBV7-2 to TRBJ1-6, with 8 bases lining up with TRBD1. The trim removed 4 bases at V and 9 bases at J, leaving 2 bases unmatched. Per germline, CDR1 SGHTA and CDR2 FQGNSA. The CDR3 has 13 amino acids.